One sample yielded the 9 T cell receptor beta chains listed below, sequenced in a study of blood T cell repertoires in COVID-19. The table came from immunoSEQ multiplex PCR; TCRdb's copy has only in-frame clones and leaves some out. The table records tens of thousands of clones, 89% of them present only once. Sequenced material: peripheral blood. These receptors all stem from a man aged 45-60 years with COVID-19, enrolled during active disease.

The chain is built from TRBV11-1 and TRBJ2-3; 7 bases align to TRBD2. V dropped 1 base and J dropped 5; count of bases not matched to a gene: 3. This CDR3 spans 14 amino acids. CDR1 and CDR2 from the germline V gene are SGHAT and FQDESV (reference sequence). The CDR3 region has the DNA TGTGCCAGCAGCTTAGGGACTAGTGGAGATACGCAGTATTTT. This codes for CASSLGTSGDTQYF.

The V gene is TRBV3-1 (or the pseudogene TRBV3-2), the J gene TRBJ2-7; tentatively, D is TRBD2 (7 bases). With 2 bases removed from V and 4 bases from J, the gap between germline ends came to 18 bases. The CDR3 runs to 16 residues. From germline, CDR1 is LGHDT and CDR2 YNNKEL (reference sequence). The CDR3 reads CASSQSEGGGRYEQYF. The CDR3 coding sequence is TGTGCCAGCAGCCAATCGGAGGGGGGGGGCCGGTACGAGCAGTACTTC.

The chain combines TRBV19 with TRBJ2-7; D remains unclear. The CDR3 is made up of 15 amino acids. Per the germline V gene, CDR1 is LNHDA and CDR2 is SQIVND (reference sequence). V dropped 0 bases and J dropped 2 bases, with 11 bases sitting between them. CDR3 in DNA: TGTGCCAGTAGTATAGATCAAAGGCAGGCCTACGAGCAGTACTTC. The encoded protein is CASSIDQRQAYEQYF.

The CDR3 sequence is CATSDDRGMVFSDTQYF. DNA of the CDR3: TGTGCCACCAGTGATGACAGGGGAATGGTGTTTTCAGATACGCAGTATTTT. V and J are TRBV24-1 and TRBJ2-3; 8 positions match TRBD1. Germline CDR1 KGHDR, CDR2 SFDVKD. The CDR3 has 17 residues. The V segment lost 3 bases and the J segment 4 bases; nucleotides outside the gene matches: 11.

V is TRBV3-1 (or the pseudogene TRBV3-2) and J is TRBJ2-1, with 9 positions matching TRBD2. This CDR3 contains 18 residues. Germline assignment: CDR1 LGHDT and CDR2 YNNKEL (reference sequence). The V segment lost 0 bases and the J segment 0 bases; nucleotides outside the gene matches: 6. This CDR3 reads CASSQERSRGGSYNEQFF. The DNA for the CDR3 is TGTGCCAGCAGCCAAGAGAGATCGCGGGGGGGCTCCTACAATGAGCAGTTCTTC.

The J gene is TRBJ2-7, the V gene TRBV3-1 (or the pseudogene TRBV3-2), with 12 bases fitting TRBD1. Germline assignment: CDR1 LGHDT and CDR2 YNNKEL (reference sequence). This CDR3 is built from 17 residues. Losses at the gene ends were 4 bases for V and 6 bases for J; bases not matched to a gene: 13. Written as DNA, the CDR3 is TGTGCCAGCAGCCTTTCCCCGGGACAGGGGGCGTTTTTCGAGCAGTACTTC. Amino acids: CASSLSPGQGAFFEQYF.

The rearrangement links TRBV9 to TRBJ1-1; the D gene is possibly TRBD1 (6 bases). Germline CDR1 reads SGDLS; CDR2 reads YYNGEE. Trimming removed 0 bases at V and 0 bases at J, with 15 bases between. This CDR3 is 17 amino acids long. The CDR3 loop is CASSVDGQGRVNTEAFF. As DNA, the CDR3 is TGTGCCAGCAGCGTAGATGGTCAGGGGAGGGTGAACACTGAAGCTTTCTTT.

This chain links TRBV7-6 with TRBJ1-1; perhaps TRBD1 as D (6 bases). Trimming cost V 0 bases and J 2 bases, with 13 bases left between them. The CDR3 runs 16 residues. Germline-derived CDR1 and CDR2 are SGHVS and FNYEAQ. CDR3 sequence: CASSLALGTINTEAFF. The DNA of the CDR3 is TGTGCCAGCAGCTTAGCGTTAGGGACAATTAACACTGAAGCTTTCTTT.

This chain connects TRBV6-2 or TRBV6-3 to TRBJ2-1; TRBD2 matches 7 bases. V was pared by 5 bases and J by 3 bases, with 7 bases of the junction left unmatched. This CDR3 has 15 amino acids. CDR1 is MNHEY, CDR2 SVGEGT, per germline. CDR3 region: CASSEAPSGYNEQFF. Written as DNA, the CDR3 is TGTGCCAGCAGTGAGGCTCCTAGCGGCTACAATGAGCAGTTCTTC.